Listed below are T cell receptor beta chains from one sample, sequenced in a study of cytomegalovirus exposure and HLA in healthy donors. Generated by immunoSEQ multiplex PCR, the TCRdb table keeps only in-frame clones and is missing some. The sample yields some 130,000 clones, approximately 85% seen once. The specimen was PBMCs. The receptors come from a woman aged 25-40 years in good health and CMV-seropositive. CDR3s include the opening cysteine and the closing phenylalanine or tryptophan. D genes are given only for firm matches. Size tells how often a clone was seen (once, few, many) or the class of an expanded clone, and some rows leave it out.

>TRBV11-2|TRBJ2-7|TRBD1|NA
TGTGCCAGCAGCCTCGAGGGACAGGGCCCCTACGAGCAGTACTTC
CASSLEGQGPYEQYF
>TRBV5-1|TRBJ1-1|NA|NA
TGCGCCAGCAGCCCCGGACAGACTTTAAACACTGAAGCTTTCTTT
CASSPGQTLNTEAFF
>TRBV29-1|TRBJ2-3|TRBD2|NA
TGCAGCGTTGCGGCGGGGGATCGCACAGATACGCAGTATTTT
CSVAAGDRTDTQYF
>TRBV28|TRBJ1-2|NA|once
TGTGCCAGCAGTTTGAGAGAGTATGGCTACACCTTC
CASSLREYGYTF
>TRBV5-1|TRBJ1-3|NA|once
TGCGCCAGCAGCCCACCGGCACAGGGCTCTGGAAACACCATATATTTT
CASSPPAQGSGNTIYF
>TRBV6-1|TRBJ2-3|TRBD2|NA
TGTGCCAGCAGTGAAGCGCTTCGGAGCGGGAGAACAGATACGCAGTATTTT
CASSEALRSGRTDTQYF
>TRBV27|TRBJ1-1|NA|NA
TGTGCCAGCAGTCTGGCAGTCTTGAACACTGAAGCTTTCTTT
CASSLAVLNTEAFF
>TRBV2|TRBJ2-5|NA|NA
TGTGCCAGCAGTCGACAGGTCCAAGAGACCCAGTACTTC
CASSRQVQETQYF
>TRBV6-5|TRBJ2-5|NA|once
TGTGCCAGCAGGACCGGACAGAAGCAGTACTTC
CASRTGQKQYF
>TRBV13|TRBJ2-1|TRBD2|NA
TGTGCCAGCGTGGAGCGGGGGGGTTCCCCTTACAATGAGCAGTTCTTC
CASVERGGSPYNEQFF
>TRBV7-3|TRBJ2-1|TRBD1|NA
TGTGCCAGCGGGACAGGGGGAAATGAGCAGTTCTTC
CASGTGGNEQFF
>TRBV28|TRBJ1-1|TRBD1|NA
TGTGCCAGCAGTTATTATACCGGGACAGATGAAGCTTTCTTT
CASSYYTGTDEAFF
>TRBV9|TRBJ2-1|NA|NA
TGTGCCAGCAGCCCCTTAGTGTCCCCCTACAATGAGCAGTTCTTC
CASSPLVSPYNEQFF
>TRBV9|TRBJ2-2|NA|NA
TGTGCCAGCAGCGCCCCCGGAGCGCGGACGAACACCGGGGAGCTGTTTTTT
CASSAPGARTNTGELFF